One and the same sample provided the 24 T cell receptor beta chains below, sequenced in a study of control samples from healthy donors and cancer patients. Clones were read by immunoSEQ multiplex PCR, and TCRdb kept only the in-frame ones, dropping some. The sample shows about 71,000 clones, roughly 90% of them seen only once. Material: PBMCs. Every receptor here comes from a man between 60 and 70 years old with lung cancer.

The V call is TRBV6-4, the J call TRBJ2-7; perhaps TRBD1 as D (6 bases). This CDR3 region has 15 residues. V was cut by 4 bases and J by 4 bases, with 17 bases left in between. In germline, CDR1 is MRHNA, CDR2 SNTAGT. DNA for the CDR3: TGTGCCAGCAGTGCCCGGACAGTACTAGGGTACGAGCAGTACGTC. It translates to CASSARTVLGYEQYV.

The table lists this clone with a count of one. This chain connects TRBV20-1 to TRBJ1-2, with D possibly matching TRBD1 (5 bases). In germline, CDR1 is DFQATT, CDR2 SNEGSKA (reference sequence). This CDR3 contains 10 residues. The V gene lost 3 bases and the J gene lost 7 bases, with 6 bases spanning the gap. CDR3 nucleotide sequence: TGCAGTGCTAGGGGGGGTGGCTACACCTTC. The encoded protein is CSARGGGYTF.

The chain combines TRBV6-4 with TRBJ1-6; D unclear. The CDR3 sequence is 11 residues long. Trimming pared 6 bases from V and 10 bases from J, leaving 7 bases between. The germline V gene encodes CDR1 MRHNA and CDR2 SNTAGT. The CDR3 region is CASRGKSPLHF. The CDR3 DNA sequence: TGTGCCAGCAGGGGTAAGTCACCCCTCCACTTT.

This clone was recorded once. The gene calls are TRBV5-1 and TRBJ2-1, with 8 nucleotides matching TRBD1. This CDR3 is 13 amino acids long. Unmatched junction bases numbered 6, after V lost 1 base and J lost 12 bases. Germline V gives CDR1 SGHRS, CDR2 YFSETQ. The CDR3 nucleotides are TGCGCCAGCAGCTTGATTGTGGGGACAGGGCAGTTCTTC. Translation: CASSLIVGTGQFF.

The genes are TRBV30 and TRBJ2-6; perhaps D is TRBD1 or TRBD2 (6 bases each). This CDR3 is 15 amino acids long. The V gene's germline CDR1 is GTSNPN and CDR2 SVGIG (reference sequence). V lost 8 bases and J lost 3, with 17 bases in between. The CDR3 sequence is CAGKPGAGGANVLTF. CDR3 DNA: TGTGCCGGTAAACCGGGGGCGGGTGGGGCCAACGTCCTGACTTTC.

The chain combines TRBV6-5 with TRBJ2-3, with 8 bases fitting TRBD1. CDR1 and CDR2 from the germline V gene are MNHEY and SVGAGI. The trim removed 6 bases at V and 4 bases at J, leaving 3 bases unmatched. The CDR3 has 13 residues. CDR3 sequence reads: CASRKQGADTQYF. In DNA form, the CDR3 reads TGTGCCAGCAGGAAACAGGGGGCAGATACGCAGTATTTT.

This clone came up a few times. The gene calls are TRBV6-5 and TRBJ1-1; D not resolved. Per germline, CDR1 MNHEY and CDR2 SVGAGI. The CDR3 totals 15 residues. Trimming pared 2 bases from V and 1 base from J, leaving 11 bases between. The CDR3 nucleotides are TGTGCCAGCAGTTACCTGTACACGGGGAACACTGAAGCTTTCTTT. Its translation: CASSYLYTGNTEAFF.

This chain uses TRBV12-3 or TRBV12-4 with TRBJ1-3; D is ambiguous. The CDR3 loop spans 13 amino acids. Trimming took off 1 base at V and 2 bases at J, with 3 bases between the two ends. As DNA, the CDR3 is TGTGCCAGCAGTTTAGATCCTGGAAACACCATATATTTT. It translates to CASSLDPGNTIYF.

V and J are TRBV27 and TRBJ1-1; 8 bases match TRBD1. There are 12 residues in the CDR3. Per germline, CDR1 MNHEY and CDR2 SMNVEV (reference sequence). After removal of 5 bases from V and 9 bases from J, the junction contained 5 bases not matched to a gene. The CDR3 DNA is TGTGCCAGCAGTAGCCGACAGGGGAAAGCTTTCTTT. It encodes CASSSRQGKAFF.

This rearrangement joins TRBV6-6 to TRBJ1-4, with D perhaps matching TRBD1 (5 bases). Between the trimmed V and J ends, which lost 0 bases and 13 bases, there was a span of 15 bases. The germline V gene has CDR1 MNHNY and CDR2 SVGAGI (reference sequence). This CDR3 has 14 amino acids. The CDR3 protein is CASSYSLNEGRLFF. The CDR3 DNA sequence: TGTGCCAGCAGTTACTCACTTAACGAGGGGAGACTGTTTTTT.

The V call is TRBV7-2, the J call TRBJ1-1, with unresolved D. Germline values: CDR1 SGHTA, CDR2 FQGNSA. The CDR3 sequence is 14 residues long. V was trimmed by 2 bases and J by 0 bases, leaving 7 bases between them. The CDR3 region is CASSLTRVNTEAFF. In nucleotides, the CDR3 is TGTGCCAGCAGCTTAACAAGGGTGAACACTGAAGCTTTCTTT.

The chain recombines TRBV4-1 with TRBJ1-6; TRBD1 aligns across 9 bases. The CDR3 contains 18 residues. V lost 1 base to trimming and J lost 6 bases; unmatched junction nucleotides: 10. The germline gives CDR1 MGHRA, CDR2 YSYEKL. This CDR3 is CASSQGYGTGSFNSPLHF. The CDR3 coding sequence is TGCGCCAGCAGCCAAGGTTACGGGACAGGGAGTTTTAATTCACCCCTCCACTTT.

This clone was counted only a few times. The chain recombines TRBV7-2 with TRBJ2-1; D unresolved. Trimming pared 3 bases from V and 0 bases from J, leaving 9 bases between. The CDR3 loop spans 15 amino acids. The germline CDR1 and CDR2 sequences are SGHTA and FQGNSA. The CDR3 protein is CASSFAKSSYNEQFF. CDR3 DNA sequence: TGTGCCAGCAGCTTCGCCAAAAGCTCCTACAATGAGCAGTTCTTC. The variable domain in full, completed from reference TRBV7-2 and TRBJ2-1, reads GAGVSQSPSNKVTEKGKDVELRCDPISGHTALYWYRQSLGQGLEFLIYFQGNSAPDKSGLPSDRFSAERTGGSVSTLTIQRTQQEDSAVYLCASSFAKSSYNEQFFGPGTRLTVL.

V is TRBV6-5 and J is TRBJ2-7; TRBD1 aligns across 11 bases. The germline gives CDR1 MNHEY, CDR2 SVGAGI. The CDR3 is 14 amino acids. The V gene end was trimmed by 6 bases and the J gene end by 7 bases; junction bases not matched to a gene: 8. CDR3 sequence: CASRDSGTGGEQYV. In DNA form, the CDR3 reads TGTGCCAGCAGGGACTCGGGGACAGGGGGGGAGCAGTACGTC.

Note on this clone: The same CDR3 also results from other DNA sequences found in this sample. The chain combines TRBV5-1 with TRBJ1-1; no definite D call. Germline V lookup: CDR1 SGHRS, CDR2 YFSETQ. V lost 0 bases to trimming and J lost 1 base, with 4 bases between them. This CDR3 has 13 residues. The CDR3 sequence: CASSLGRNTEAFF. Written as DNA, the CDR3 is TGCGCCAGCAGCTTGGGACGGAACACTGAAGCTTTCTTT.

V gene TRBV2 combines with J gene TRBJ2-7; possible D gene TRBD2, 6 bases. V shed 7 bases and J shed 6 bases, with 10 bases lying between them. CDR1 SNHLY and CDR2 FYNNEI come from the germline V gene. CDR3 length: 11 amino acids. For the CDR3, the DNA is TGTGCCAGCACGGGGGAAAGCGAGCAGTACGTC. It is translated as CASTGESEQYV.

This clone has only one observation. The chain links TRBV25-1 to TRBJ2-1, with 7 nucleotides matching TRBD1. The CDR3 extends over 14 amino acids. After removal of 8 bases from V and 8 bases from J, the junction contained 12 bases not matched to a gene. Germline values: CDR1 MGHDK, CDR2 SYGVNS. Here the CDR3 reads CASASTGAMDEQFF. DNA of the CDR3: TGTGCCAGCGCCAGCACAGGGGCTATGGATGAGCAGTTCTTC.

The chain couples TRBV5-1 to TRBJ2-2; 7 nucleotides agree with TRBD1. The CDR3 extends over 16 amino acids. The germline V gene encodes CDR1 SGHRS and CDR2 YFSETQ. V gave up 7 bases and J gave up 0 bases; unmatched junction bases: 9. Here the CDR3 reads CASHRTGKANTGELFF. The CDR3 nucleotides read TGCGCCAGCCATAGGACAGGAAAAGCGAACACCGGGGAGCTGTTTTTT.

The chain employs TRBV7-8 and TRBJ2-7, with 8 bases matching TRBD1. This CDR3 spans 15 amino acids. The V gene's germline CDR1 is SGHVS and CDR2 FQNEAQ. J gave up 7 bases and V 5 bases, and 13 bases lay outside the gene matches. DNA for the CDR3: TGTGCCAGCAGCCTCCGGACAGGGATTGTTGGAGAGCAGTACGTC. This gives the protein CASSLRTGIVGEQYV.

The chain couples TRBV24-1 to TRBJ1-4, with no clear D. The CDR3 sequence is 12 residues long. Germline V CDR1 and CDR2: KGHDR, SFDVKD. V lost 4 bases, J lost 8 bases, and 7 bases lay in between. The CDR3 nucleotides read TGTGCCACCAGTGACCGGCAGGAAAAACTGTTTTTT. Translated: CATSDRQEKLFF.

The V call is TRBV5-4, the J call TRBJ1-6, with 8 bases aligning to TRBD1. Germline V lookup: CDR1 SGHNT, CDR2 YYREEE (reference sequence). The CDR3 runs 18 residues. V dropped 4 bases and J dropped 5; count of bases not matched to a gene: 14. CDR3 residues: CASSGPGQAVRDNSPLHF. In DNA form, the CDR3 reads TGTGCCAGCAGCGGACCGGGACAGGCCGTTCGGGATAATTCACCCCTCCACTTT.

The chain links TRBV5-1 to TRBJ1-1; 8 nucleotides align to TRBD1. From germline, CDR1 is SGHRS and CDR2 YFSETQ. The V gene end was trimmed by 5 bases and the J gene end by 4 bases; junction bases not matched to a gene: 4. This CDR3 spans 13 amino acids. This CDR3 reads CASRQGGGTEAFF. The DNA for the CDR3 is TGCGCCAGCAGACAGGGGGGGGGCACTGAAGCTTTCTTT.

In its sample, this clone was seen once. A read error may produce the germline difference seen at one junction end. The J gene is TRBJ2-3, the V gene TRBV4-1, with 7 positions matching TRBD2. The CDR3 length is 15 residues. Germline V CDR1 and CDR2: MGHRA, YSYEKL. The CDR3 DNA reads as TGCGCCACCAGCCAACGGGGGGACTACCCAGATACGCAGTATTTT. Protein: CATSQRGDYPDTQYF.

This chain joins TRBV30 and TRBJ2-5; 10 bases are a match to TRBD2. This CDR3 is 13 amino acids long. Unmatched junction bases numbered 1, after V lost 4 bases and J lost 2 bases. Germline V gene sequence: CDR1 GTSNPN, CDR2 SVGIG (reference sequence). The CDR3 nucleotides read TGTGCCTGGAATAGCGGGGGGCAAGAGACCCAGTACTTC. Translated: CAWNSGGQETQYF.